This T cell receptor (beta chain) was observed in a study of T-cell reconstitution after alpha-beta-depleted transplantation in children. This clonotype was counted between two and nine times. CDR3 length equals 13 residues. Trimming took 2 bases from V and 10 from J, leaving 13 bases between them. Germline CDR1 reads SGHRS; CDR2 reads YFSETQ. This sample's TCRbeta library carried unique molecular identifier barcodes. A single record per CDR3 protein comes from TCRdb applying MiXCR to the PCR reads. The profile shows about 360,000 distinct CDR3 sequences, more than 10% of them singletons. The sequence came from a human donor who donated a stem cell graft to a child with Fanconi anemia. Sequences were derived from PBMCs, sampled from the stem cell graft. The chain recombines TRBV5-1 with TRBJ2-1; tentatively, D is TRBD1 or TRBD2 (5 bases each). CDR3 nucleotides: TGCGCCAGCAGCTTAGTAGGGGACCGGGAGCAGTTCTTC. The encoded protein is CASSLVGDREQFF.